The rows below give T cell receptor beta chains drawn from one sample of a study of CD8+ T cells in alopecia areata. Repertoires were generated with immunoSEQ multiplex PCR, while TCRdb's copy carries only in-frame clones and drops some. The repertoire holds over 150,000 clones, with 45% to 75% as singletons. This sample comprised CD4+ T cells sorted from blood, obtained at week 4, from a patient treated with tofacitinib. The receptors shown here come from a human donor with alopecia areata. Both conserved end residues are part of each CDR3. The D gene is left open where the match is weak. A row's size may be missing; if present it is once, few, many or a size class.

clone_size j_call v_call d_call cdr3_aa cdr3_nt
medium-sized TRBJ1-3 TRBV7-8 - CASSLAADSGNTIYF TGTGCCAGCAGCTTAGCGGCAGACTCTGGAAACACCATATATTTT
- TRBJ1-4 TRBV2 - CASSGTTYGEKLFF TGTGCCAGCAGTGGGACTACCTACGGTGAAAAACTGTTTTTT
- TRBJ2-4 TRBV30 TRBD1 CAWTKGQSAAKNIQYF TGTGCCTGGACCAAGGGACAGTCCGCGGCCAAAAACATTCAGTACTTC
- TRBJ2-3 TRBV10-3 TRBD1 CATRPGTEITDTQYF TGTGCCACCCGGCCCGGGACAGAAATCACAGATACGCAGTATTTT
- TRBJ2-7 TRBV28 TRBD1 CASSSGTVPYEQYF TGTGCCAGCAGTTCCGGGACAGTACCCTACGAGCAGTACTTC
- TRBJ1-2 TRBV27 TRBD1 CASSPGQGRGYGYTF TGTGCCAGCAGTCCCGGACAGGGACGGGGCTATGGCTACACCTTC
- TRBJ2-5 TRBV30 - CAWSNGYQETQYF TGTGCCTGGAGTAATGGATACCAAGAGACCCAGTACTTC
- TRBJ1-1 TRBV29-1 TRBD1 CSVRTGDTEAFF TGCAGCGTCCGGACAGGGGACACTGAAGCTTTCTTT
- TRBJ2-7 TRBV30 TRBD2 CAWIPRGDSYEQYF TGTGCCTGGATCCCACGGGGGGACTCCTACGAGCAGTACTTC
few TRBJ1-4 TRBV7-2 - CASSLGFGLEKLFF TGTGCCAGCAGCTTAGGTTTCGGTTTGGAAAAACTGTTTTTT
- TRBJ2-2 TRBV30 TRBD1 CAWSVQGGTGELFF TGTGCCTGGAGTGTACAGGGGGGCACCGGGGAGCTGTTTTTT
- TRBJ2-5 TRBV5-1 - CASGAQETQYF TGCGCCAGCGGGGCCCAAGAGACCCAGTACTTC
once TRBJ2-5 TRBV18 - CASSRFLDKDTQYF TGTGCCAGCTCAAGGTTTCTAGACAAGGACACCCAGTACTTC
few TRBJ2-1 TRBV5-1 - CASSPGPGSDEQFF TGCGCCAGCAGCCCAGGACCGGGATCGGATGAGCAGTTCTTC
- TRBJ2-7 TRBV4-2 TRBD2 CASSQEEGTGLVRSGRAYEQYF TGTGCCAGCAGCCAAGAGGAGGGGACGGGACTAGTGAGAAGCGGAAGGGCCTACGAGCAGTACTTC
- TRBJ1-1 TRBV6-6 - CASSNGLTGTEAFF TGTGCCAGCAGTAACGGACTAACAGGCACTGAAGCTTTCTTT
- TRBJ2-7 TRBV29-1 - CSVPSAGLPGEQYF TGCAGCGTCCCCTCGGCGGGTTTGCCCGGCGAGCAGTACTTC
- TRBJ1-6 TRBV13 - CASQAYGGTHNSPLHF TGTGCCAGCCAAGCTTATGGGGGGACCCATAATTCACCCCTCCACTTT
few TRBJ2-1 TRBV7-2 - CASSSSGRNEQFF TGTGCCAGCAGCTCTTCAGGGCGCAATGAGCAGTTCTTC